The T cell receptor beta chain under discussion was sequenced for a study of CD8+CD57+ T cells in acquired aplastic anemia. To note about this clonotype: Its antigen remains unknown.

Broader study findings: Patients showed no significant difference from controls in CD8+ Simpson's diversity.

The use of genomic DNA as template underpinned the TCR beta VDJ and CDR3 profiling. TCRdb analysed the reads with MiXCR anew, one entry per CDR3 protein. Found here are some 240,000 distinct CDR3 sequences, roughly 33% of them singletons; the top ten hold roughly 1.1%. The sequencing sample was made of sorted CD4+, CD8+, or CD8+CD57+ T cells (not recorded which) from PBMCs. This TCR was sampled from a human donor in good health, serving as a control.

The CDR3 spells CASSLAIPLYNEQFF. In DNA form, the CDR3 reads TGTGCCAGCAGCTTGGCCATTCCCCTCTACAATGAGCAGTTCTTC. This chain connects TRBV5-5 to TRBJ2-1; no reliable D call. The CDR3 runs 15 residues. From germline, CDR1 is SGHKS and CDR2 YYEKEE (reference sequence). V dropped 0 bases and J dropped 3 bases, with 10 bases sitting between them.